The 6 T cell receptor beta chains below come from one sample, sequenced in a study of T cells in Graves' hyperthyroidism and ophthalmopathy. TCR beta CDR3 regions were amplified from RNA transcripts. First-round RT-PCR targeting the TCR CDR3 was performed with the HTBI primer set. TCRdb fed the multiplex PCR reads into MiXCR, producing one record per CDR3 protein. The sample shows roughly 350,000 distinct CDR3 sequences, about an eighth of them seen only once. Sequencing was carried out using blood. The receptor set was obtained from a woman aged 40 to 55 with Graves' ophthalmopathy.

The sample holds many counts of this clonotype. This chain joins TRBV6-1 and TRBJ1-5; D is possibly TRBD1 (5 bases). Germline CDR1 is MNHNS and CDR2 is SASEGT. V lost 7 bases to trimming and J lost 0 bases, with 13 bases between them. The CDR3 spans 15 residues. CDR3 nucleotides: TGTGCCAGCAAAATCAGGGAGTATAGCAATCAGCCCCAGCATTTT. Translated: CASKIREYSNQPQHF.

The chain couples TRBV14 to TRBJ2-1, with 10 bases matching TRBD2. Unmatched junction bases numbered 6, after V lost 2 bases and J lost 5 bases. This CDR3 has 16 amino acids. The V gene's germline CDR1 is SGHDN and CDR2 FVKESK. The CDR3 region has the DNA TGTGCCAGCAGCCAACCCGGACTAGCGGAAAACAATGAGCAGTTCTTC. This encodes CASSQPGLAENNEQFF.

This clonotype has only a few counts. The rearrangement uses TRBV7-9 and TRBJ1-2, with D perhaps matching TRBD1 (5 bases). V was clipped by 5 bases and J by 4 bases, with 14 bases between them. CDR1 is SEHNR, CDR2 FQNEAQ, per germline (reference sequence). The CDR3 is 14 amino acids. CDR3: CASSPTGPGYGYTF. The CDR3 DNA follows: TGTGCCAGCAGCCCGACGGGGCCTGGCTATGGCTACACCTTC.

Comments on this clonotype: This clone may be a read error of a much larger clone one base away. CDR3 bases: TGCGCCAGCAGCCCTTACCCTGGGACTGCATCCTACGAGCAGTACTTC. This codes for CASSPYPGTASYEQYF. The chain is built from TRBV4-1 and TRBJ2-7; the D gene is possibly TRBD2 (6 bases). Germline CDR1 and CDR2: MGHRA and YSYEKL. The CDR3 runs to 16 residues. V lost 4 bases and J 1 base, leaving 17 bases between the germline ends.

In its sample, this clonotype was seen a few times. This chain joins TRBV19 and TRBJ1-2; D not certain. This CDR3 is built from 14 residues. Germline CDR1 LNHDA, CDR2 SQIVND (reference sequence). V lost 5 bases to trimming and J lost 7 bases, with 17 bases between them. The CDR3 here is CASSVKVTGFGYTF. In nucleotides, the CDR3 is TGTGCCAGTAGTGTAAAAGTTACTGGCTTTGGCTACACCTTC.

To note about this clonotype: No conserved phenylalanine or tryptophan ends this CDR3, so it is likely a read error. The DNA for the CDR3 is TGTGCCAGCAGCTCGCGGGGGCACACCGGGGAGCTGTTTCTC. Protein: CASSSRGHTGELFL. This chain uses TRBV5-6 with TRBJ2-2; maybe TRBD2 (7 bases). This CDR3 region has 14 residues. V gave up 3 bases and J gave up 3 bases, with 9 bases separating them. The germline gives CDR1 SGHDT, CDR2 YYEEEE.